The 11 T cell receptor beta chains below all came from one sample that was sequenced in a study of beta chain features in type 1 diabetes. Since all of the isolated RNA was reverse transcribed, expressed TCRB transcripts were what got sequenced. Some clones are missing from TCRdb's copy, which holds only in-frame ones; the method was immunoSEQ multiplex PCR. The repertoire holds 400,000 to 450,000 clones, with over 11% as singletons. Sequenced sample: naive CD4+ T cells from blood. These receptors came from a man aged 25 to 45 in good health.

This chain links TRBV11-2 with TRBJ1-1; D is unclear. The length of the CDR3 is 13 residues. V lost 5 bases to trimming and J lost 1 base, with 8 bases between them. Germline CDR1 reads SGHAT; CDR2 reads FQNNGV. The CDR3 sequence is CASSTFPNTEAFF. In DNA form, the CDR3 reads TGTGCCAGCAGCACTTTTCCGAACACTGAAGCTTTCTTT.

This clone has a handful of counts. The V call is TRBV5-1, the J call TRBJ2-3; D possibly corresponds to TRBD2 (5 bases). Trimming shortened V by 0 bases and J by 4 bases, and 9 bases separated the two germline ends. Germline V gene sequence: CDR1 SGHRS, CDR2 YFSETQ. The CDR3 covers 14 residues. This CDR3 reads CASSLVEGSDTQYF. The DNA of the CDR3 is TGCGCCAGCAGCTTGGTTGAGGGATCAGATACGCAGTATTTT.

This clone has a handful of counts. The chain recombines TRBV4-2 with TRBJ2-1; TRBD2 agrees at 9 bases. The germline V gene has CDR1 LGHNA and CDR2 YNFKEQ. With V trimmed by 4 bases and J by 10 bases, 5 bases remained unmatched. The CDR3 has 13 residues. The CDR3 region is CASSLVAGEEQFF. The CDR3 bases are TGTGCCAGCAGCCTCGTAGCGGGAGAGGAGCAGTTCTTC.

This clone was counted a few times. The sample contains more than one DNA sequence encoding this CDR3. The chain is built from TRBV7-2 and TRBJ2-1, with D uncertain. Germline loops: CDR1 SGHTA, CDR2 FQGNSA. The CDR3 has 13 amino acids. With 0 bases removed from V and 7 bases from J, the gap between germline ends came to 7 bases. Here the CDR3 DNA reads TGTGCCAGCAGCTTAGCCCGCGAGAATGAGCAGTTCTTC. Protein product: CASSLARENEQFF.

In DNA form, the CDR3 reads TGTGCCAGCAGCGTAGCCGCCGGAACTAGCGGGAGTGATACGCAGTATTTT. Encoded protein: CASSVAAGTSGSDTQYF. The genes are TRBV9 and TRBJ2-3, with 11 nucleotides matching TRBD2. CDR1 is SGDLS and CDR2 is YYNGEE in the germline V gene. The CDR3 is 17 residues long. Losses at the gene ends were 0 bases for V and 6 bases for J; bases not matched to a gene: 9.

The J gene is TRBJ1-2, the V gene TRBV20-1; D is undetermined. This CDR3 contains 10 residues. V lost 2 bases and J 9 bases, leaving 7 bases between the germline ends. CDR1 and CDR2 (germline): DFQATT, SNEGSKA (reference sequence). The CDR3, as DNA: TGCAGTGCTAGAAGTACGCGCTACACCTTC. Residues: CSARSTRYTF.

This chain connects TRBV18 to TRBJ1-3; tentatively, D is TRBD1 (5 bases). V lost 6 bases and J lost 0, with 9 bases in between. The CDR3 extends over 14 amino acids. The germline CDR1 and CDR2 sequences are KGHSH and LQKENI. The CDR3 bases are TGTGCCAGCTCGGACACCGGCTCTGGAAACACCATATATTTT. It yields the protein CASSDTGSGNTIYF.

This rearrangement joins TRBV7-2 to TRBJ2-3; a possible D gene is TRBD1 (5 bases). The CDR3 runs to 16 residues. V was trimmed by 0 bases and J by 5 bases, leaving 15 bases between them. Germline values: CDR1 SGHTA, CDR2 FQGNSA. The CDR3 sequence: CASSLALGQSGDTQYF. The DNA for the CDR3 is TGTGCCAGCAGCTTAGCATTGGGGCAGTCCGGAGATACGCAGTATTTT.

CDR3 DNA: TGTGCCAGCAGCGTAACCGCAAGGGGGGAGACCCAGTACTTC. Amino acid sequence: CASSVTARGETQYF. The chain is built from TRBV9 and TRBJ2-5, with D possibly being TRBD1 (6 bases). Between the trimmed V and J ends, which lost 1 base and 5 bases, there was a span of 12 bases. CDR1 and CDR2 (germline): SGDLS, YYNGEE. This CDR3 comprises 14 residues.

V and J are TRBV6-5 and TRBJ2-1; 7 bases fit TRBD1. The CDR3 covers 14 residues. The V gene end was trimmed by 6 bases and the J gene end by 8 bases; junction bases not matched to a gene: 10. The germline CDR1 and CDR2 sequences are MNHEY and SVGAGI. DNA for the CDR3: TGTGCCAGCAGGTACAGGGGTGTGTTCGATGAGCAGTTCTTC. This translates into CASRYRGVFDEQFF.

The rearrangement joins TRBV30 to TRBJ1-1; 8 bases line up with TRBD1. CDR1 is GTSNPN and CDR2 is SVGIG in the germline V gene (reference sequence). The trim removed 8 bases at V and 4 bases at J, leaving 9 bases unmatched. CDR3 length equals 13 residues. The CDR3 spells CAARTGRGTEAFF. In nucleotides, the CDR3 is TGTGCCGCCAGGACAGGGAGGGGCACTGAAGCTTTCTTT.